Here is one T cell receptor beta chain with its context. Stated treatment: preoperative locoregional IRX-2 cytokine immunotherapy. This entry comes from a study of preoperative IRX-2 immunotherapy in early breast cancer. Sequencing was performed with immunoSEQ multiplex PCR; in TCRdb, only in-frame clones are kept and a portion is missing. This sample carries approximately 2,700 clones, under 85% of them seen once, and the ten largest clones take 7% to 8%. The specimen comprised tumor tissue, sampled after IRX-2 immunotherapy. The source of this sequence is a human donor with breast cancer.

The CDR3 nucleotides are TGCGCCAGCAGAAAAACCCAGGGGGTTTCGATGAACACTGAAGCTTTCTTT. As protein: CASRKTQGVSMNTEAFF. This sequence joins TRBV4-1 and TRBJ1-1; TRBD1 matches at 7 bases. V shed 6 bases and J 0 bases; nucleotides not matched to a gene: 13. CDR1 is MGHRA, CDR2 YSYEKL, per germline. This CDR3 is built from 17 residues.